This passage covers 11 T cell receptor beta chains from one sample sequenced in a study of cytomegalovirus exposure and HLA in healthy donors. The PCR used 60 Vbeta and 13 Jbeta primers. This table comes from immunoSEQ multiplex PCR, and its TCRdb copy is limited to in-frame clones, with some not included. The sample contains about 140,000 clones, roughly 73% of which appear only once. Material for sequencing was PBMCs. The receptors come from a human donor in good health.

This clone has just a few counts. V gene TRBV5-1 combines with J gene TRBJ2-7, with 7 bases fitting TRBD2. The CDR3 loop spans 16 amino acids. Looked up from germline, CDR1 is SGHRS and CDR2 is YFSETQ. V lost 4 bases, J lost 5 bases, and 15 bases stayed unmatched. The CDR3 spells CASSPGGGGRVNEQYF. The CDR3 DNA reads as TGCGCCAGCAGCCCGGGTGGTGGCGGGAGAGTCAACGAGCAGTACTTC.

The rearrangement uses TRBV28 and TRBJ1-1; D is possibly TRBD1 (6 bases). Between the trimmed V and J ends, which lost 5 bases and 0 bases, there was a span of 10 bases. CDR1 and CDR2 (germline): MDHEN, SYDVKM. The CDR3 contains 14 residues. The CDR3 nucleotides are TGTGCCAGCAGTCTCAGGGGACTGAACACTGAAGCTTTCTTT. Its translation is CASSLRGLNTEAFF. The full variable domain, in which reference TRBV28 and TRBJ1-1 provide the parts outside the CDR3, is DVKVTQSSRYLVKRTGEKVFLECVQDMDHENMFWYRQDPGLGLRLIYFSYDVKMKEKGDIPEGYSVSREKKERFSLILESASTNQTSMYLCASSLRGLNTEAFFGQGTRLTVV.

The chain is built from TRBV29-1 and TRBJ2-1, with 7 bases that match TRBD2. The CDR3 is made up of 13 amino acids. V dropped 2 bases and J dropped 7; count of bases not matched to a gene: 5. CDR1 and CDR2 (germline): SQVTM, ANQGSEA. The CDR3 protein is CSVETYGGNEQFF. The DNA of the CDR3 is TGCAGCGTTGAAACGTACGGGGGGAATGAGCAGTTCTTC.

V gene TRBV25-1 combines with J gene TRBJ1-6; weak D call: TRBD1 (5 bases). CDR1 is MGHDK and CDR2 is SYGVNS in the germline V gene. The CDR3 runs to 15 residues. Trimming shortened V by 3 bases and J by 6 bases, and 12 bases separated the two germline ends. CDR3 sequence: CASSDQRGSNSPLHF. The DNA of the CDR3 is TGTGCCAGCAGTGATCAGCGGGGGTCTAATTCACCCCTCCACTTT.

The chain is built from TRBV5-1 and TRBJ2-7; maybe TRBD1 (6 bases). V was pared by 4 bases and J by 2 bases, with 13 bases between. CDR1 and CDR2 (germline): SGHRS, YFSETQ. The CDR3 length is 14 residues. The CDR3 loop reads CASSPQGGTYEQYF. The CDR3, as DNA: TGCGCCAGCAGCCCACAGGGCGGAACCTACGAGCAGTACTTC.

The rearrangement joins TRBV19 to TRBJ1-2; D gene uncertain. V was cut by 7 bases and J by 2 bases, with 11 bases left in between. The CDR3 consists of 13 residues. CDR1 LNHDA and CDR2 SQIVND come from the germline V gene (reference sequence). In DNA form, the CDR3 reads TGTGCCAGTACCCCGTCAACAAACTATGGCTACACCTTC. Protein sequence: CASTPSTNYGYTF.

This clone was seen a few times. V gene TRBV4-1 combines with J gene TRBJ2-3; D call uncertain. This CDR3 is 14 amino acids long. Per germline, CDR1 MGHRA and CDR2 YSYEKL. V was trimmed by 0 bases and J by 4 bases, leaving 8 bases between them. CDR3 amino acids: CASSQDQYADTQYF. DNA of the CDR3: TGCGCCAGCAGCCAAGATCAGTACGCAGATACGCAGTATTTT.

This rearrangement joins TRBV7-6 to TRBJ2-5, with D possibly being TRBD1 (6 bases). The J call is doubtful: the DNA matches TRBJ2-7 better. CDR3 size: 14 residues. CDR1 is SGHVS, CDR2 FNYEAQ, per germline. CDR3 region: CASSLEQGSYEQYF. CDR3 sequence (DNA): TGTGCCAGCAGCTTAGAGCAGGGGTCCTACGAGCAGTACTTC.

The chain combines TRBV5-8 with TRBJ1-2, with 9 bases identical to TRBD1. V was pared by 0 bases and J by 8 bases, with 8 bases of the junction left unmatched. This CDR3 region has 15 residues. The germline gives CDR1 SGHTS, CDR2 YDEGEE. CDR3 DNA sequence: TGTGCCAGCAGCTTGGACCGGGACAGGGAAGAGGGCTACACCTTC. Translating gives CASSLDRDREEGYTF.

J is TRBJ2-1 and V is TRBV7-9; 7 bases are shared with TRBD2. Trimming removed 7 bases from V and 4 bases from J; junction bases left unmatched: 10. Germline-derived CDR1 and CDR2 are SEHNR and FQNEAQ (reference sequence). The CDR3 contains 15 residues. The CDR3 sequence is CASTTSAGAYNEQFF. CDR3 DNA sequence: TGTGCCAGCACCACCTCTGCGGGAGCTTACAATGAGCAGTTCTTC.

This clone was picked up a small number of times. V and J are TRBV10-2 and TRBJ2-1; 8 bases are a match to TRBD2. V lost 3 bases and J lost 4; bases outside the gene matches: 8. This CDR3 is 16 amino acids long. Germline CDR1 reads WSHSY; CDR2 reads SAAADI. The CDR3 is CASSEPSGYKYNEQFF. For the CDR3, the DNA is TGCGCCAGCAGTGAACCTAGCGGGTACAAATACAATGAGCAGTTCTTC.